The entry below gives a single TCR beta chain sequence along with its context. The CDR3 covers 15 residues. Per germline, CDR1 DFQATT and CDR2 SNEGSKA (reference sequence). J lost 1 base, V lost 3 bases, and 2 bases had no gene match. This sample was included in a study of T cell repertoires in cytomegalovirus infection. MiXCR, run by TCRdb on the reads, gives a single entry per CDR3 protein. The sample includes around 170,000 distinct CDR3 sequences, approximately 15% of them seen just once. The gene calls are TRBV20-1 and TRBJ2-2; 10 bases match TRBD2. This TCR was recovered from a human donor in good health (CMV status not recorded). Some clones in this sample may be carry-over from other donors' samples. The sequenced sample consisted of PBMCs. The CDR3, as DNA: TGCAGTGCTAGGCGGACTAGCGGGAACACCGGGGAGCTGTTTTTT. The encoded protein is CSARRTSGNTGELFF.